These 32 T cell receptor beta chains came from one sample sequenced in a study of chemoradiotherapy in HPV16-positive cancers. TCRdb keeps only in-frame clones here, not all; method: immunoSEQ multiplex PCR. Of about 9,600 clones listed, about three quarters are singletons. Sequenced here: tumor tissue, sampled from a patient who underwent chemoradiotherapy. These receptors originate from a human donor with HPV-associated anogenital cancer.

CDR3 DNA sequence: TGCGCCAGCAGCTCCGGGTCCAACACAGATACGCAGTATTTT. Translating gives CASSSGSNTDTQYF. This chain joins TRBV5-1 and TRBJ2-3; D is uncertain. Trimming removed 3 bases at V and 2 bases at J, with 10 bases between. The CDR3 loop spans 14 amino acids. Per germline, CDR1 SGHRS and CDR2 YFSETQ.

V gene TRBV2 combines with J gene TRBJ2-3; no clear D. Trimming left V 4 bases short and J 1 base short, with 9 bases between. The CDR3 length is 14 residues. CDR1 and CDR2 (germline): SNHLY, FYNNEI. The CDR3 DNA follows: TGTGCCAGCAGTGTAGGTATCGGCACAGATACGCAGTATTTT. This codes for CASSVGIGTDTQYF. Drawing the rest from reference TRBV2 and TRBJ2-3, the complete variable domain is EPEVTQTPSHQVTQMGQEVILRCVPISNHLYFYWYRQILGQKVEFLVSFYNNEISEKSEIFDDQFSVERPDGSNFTLKIRSTKLEDSAMYFCASSVGIGTDTQYFGPGTRLTVL.

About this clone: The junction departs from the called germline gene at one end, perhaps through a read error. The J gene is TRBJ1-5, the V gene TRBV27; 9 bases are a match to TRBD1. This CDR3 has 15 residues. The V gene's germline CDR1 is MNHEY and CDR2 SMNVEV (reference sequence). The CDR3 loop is CASSPQGAENQLQHF. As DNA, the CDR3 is TGTGCCAGCAGTCCACAGGGGGCAGAGAACCAGCTCCAGCATTTT.

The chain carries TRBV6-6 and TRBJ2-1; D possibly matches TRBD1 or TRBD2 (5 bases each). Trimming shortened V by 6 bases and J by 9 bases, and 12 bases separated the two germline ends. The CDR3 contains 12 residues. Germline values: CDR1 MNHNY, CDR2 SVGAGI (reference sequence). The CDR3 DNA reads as TGTGCCAGCAGGATCGTTGGGGGTGAGCAGTTCTTC. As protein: CASRIVGGEQFF.

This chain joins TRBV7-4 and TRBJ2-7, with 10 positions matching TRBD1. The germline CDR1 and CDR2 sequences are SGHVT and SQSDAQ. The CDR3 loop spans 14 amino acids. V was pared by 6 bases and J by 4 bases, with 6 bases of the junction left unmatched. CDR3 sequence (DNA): TGTGCCAGCAGTTTCGGGACAGGGGAATACGAGCAGTACTTC. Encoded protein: CASSFGTGEYEQYF.

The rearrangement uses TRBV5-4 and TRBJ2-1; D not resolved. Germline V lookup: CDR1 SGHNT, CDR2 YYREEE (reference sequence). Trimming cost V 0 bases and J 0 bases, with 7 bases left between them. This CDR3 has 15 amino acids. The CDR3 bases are TGTGCCAGCAGCTTGGAATGGAGCTCCTACAATGAGCAGTTCTTC. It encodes CASSLEWSSYNEQFF.

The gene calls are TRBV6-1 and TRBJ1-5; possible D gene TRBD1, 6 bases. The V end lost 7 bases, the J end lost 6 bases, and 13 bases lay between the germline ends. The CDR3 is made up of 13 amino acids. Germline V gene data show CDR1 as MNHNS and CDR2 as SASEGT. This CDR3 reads CASTQGPGQPQHF. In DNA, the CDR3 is TGTGCCAGCACACAGGGTCCGGGTCAGCCCCAGCATTTT.

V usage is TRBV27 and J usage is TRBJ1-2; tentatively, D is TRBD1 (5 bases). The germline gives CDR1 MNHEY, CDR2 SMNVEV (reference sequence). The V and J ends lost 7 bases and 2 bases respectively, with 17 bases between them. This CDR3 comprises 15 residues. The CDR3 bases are TGTGCCAGCACCCAAGCTAGTGGGGGGAACTATGGCTACACCTTC. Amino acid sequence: CASTQASGGNYGYTF.

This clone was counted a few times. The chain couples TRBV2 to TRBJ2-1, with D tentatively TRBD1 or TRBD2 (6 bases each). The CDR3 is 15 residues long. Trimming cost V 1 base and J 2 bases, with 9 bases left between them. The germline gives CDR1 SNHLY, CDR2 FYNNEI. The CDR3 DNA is TGTGCCAGCAGTGAAGGGGGGGCCCCCTACAATGAGCAGTTCTTC. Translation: CASSEGGAPYNEQFF.

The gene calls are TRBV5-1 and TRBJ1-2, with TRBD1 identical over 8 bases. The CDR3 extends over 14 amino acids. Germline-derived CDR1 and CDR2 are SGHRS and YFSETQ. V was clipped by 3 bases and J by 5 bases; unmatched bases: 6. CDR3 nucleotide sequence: TGCGCCAGCAGCTCGGCAGGGGGCGATTATGGCTACACCTTC. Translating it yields CASSSAGGDYGYTF.

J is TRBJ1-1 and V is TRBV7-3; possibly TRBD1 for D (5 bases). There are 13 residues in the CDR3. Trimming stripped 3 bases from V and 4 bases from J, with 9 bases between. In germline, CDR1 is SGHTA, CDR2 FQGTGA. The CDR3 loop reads CASSLGGSTEAFF. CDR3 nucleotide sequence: TGTGCCAGCAGCTTGGGGGGGAGCACTGAAGCTTTCTTT. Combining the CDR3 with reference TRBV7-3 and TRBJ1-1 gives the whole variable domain GAGVSQTPSNKVTEKGKYVELRCDPISGHTALYWYRQSLGQGPEFLIYFQGTGAADDSGLPNDRFFAVRPEGSVSTLKIQRTERGDSAVYLCASSLGGSTEAFFGQGTRLTVV.

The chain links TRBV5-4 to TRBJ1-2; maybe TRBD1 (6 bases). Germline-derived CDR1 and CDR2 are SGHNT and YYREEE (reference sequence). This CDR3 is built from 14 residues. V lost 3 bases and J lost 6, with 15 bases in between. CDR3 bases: TGTGCCAGCAGCTCCATTTTACAGGGTCATGGCTACACCTTC. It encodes CASSSILQGHGYTF. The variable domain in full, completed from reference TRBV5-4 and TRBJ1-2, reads ETGVTQSPTHLIKTRGQQVTLRCSSQSGHNTVSWYQQALGQGPQFIFQYYREEENGRGNFPPRFSGLQFPNYSSELNVNALELDDSALYLCASSSILQGHGYTFGSGTRLTVV.

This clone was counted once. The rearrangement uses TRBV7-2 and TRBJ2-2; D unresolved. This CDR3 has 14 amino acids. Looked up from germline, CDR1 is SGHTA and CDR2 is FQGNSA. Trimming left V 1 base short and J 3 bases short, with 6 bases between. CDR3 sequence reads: CASSLDSYTGELFF. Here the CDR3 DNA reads TGTGCCAGCAGCTTAGACTCCTACACCGGGGAGCTGTTTTTT.

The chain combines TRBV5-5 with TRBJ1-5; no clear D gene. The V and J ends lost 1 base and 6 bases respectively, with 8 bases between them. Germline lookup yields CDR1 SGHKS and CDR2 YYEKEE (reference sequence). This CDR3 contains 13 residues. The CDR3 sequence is CASSLWVAQPQHF. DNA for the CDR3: TGTGCCAGCAGCTTGTGGGTGGCTCAGCCCCAGCATTTT.

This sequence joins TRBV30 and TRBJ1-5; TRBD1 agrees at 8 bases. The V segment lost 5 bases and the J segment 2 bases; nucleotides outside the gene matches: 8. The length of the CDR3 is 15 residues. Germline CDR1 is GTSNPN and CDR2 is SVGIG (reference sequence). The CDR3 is CAWAGQGTRNQPQHF. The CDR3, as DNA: TGTGCCTGGGCAGGACAGGGAACACGCAATCAGCCCCAGCATTTT.

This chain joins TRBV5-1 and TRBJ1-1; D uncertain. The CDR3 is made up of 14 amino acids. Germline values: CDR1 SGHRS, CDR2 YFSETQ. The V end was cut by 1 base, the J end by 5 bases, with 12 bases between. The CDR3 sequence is CASSLNGPETEAFF. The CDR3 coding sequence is TGCGCCAGCAGCTTGAATGGTCCCGAGACTGAAGCTTTCTTT.

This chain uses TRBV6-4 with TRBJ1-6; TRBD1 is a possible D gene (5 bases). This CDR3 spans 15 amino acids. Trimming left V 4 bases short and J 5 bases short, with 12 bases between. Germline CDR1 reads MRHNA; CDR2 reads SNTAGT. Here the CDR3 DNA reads TGTGCCAGCAGTGTAGATGGGGCGGATAATTCACCCCTCCACTTT. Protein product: CASSVDGADNSPLHF.

CDR3 DNA sequence: TGCGCCAGCAGCCCCCGAGGACAGGAAAGCTCCTATAATTCACCCCTCCACTTT. Translated, it gives CASSPRGQESSYNSPLHF. The rearrangement joins TRBV5-1 to TRBJ1-6; 7 nucleotides match TRBD1. The germline V gene has CDR1 SGHRS and CDR2 YFSETQ. Losses at the gene ends were 4 bases for V and 0 bases for J; bases not matched to a gene: 10. The CDR3 has 18 amino acids.

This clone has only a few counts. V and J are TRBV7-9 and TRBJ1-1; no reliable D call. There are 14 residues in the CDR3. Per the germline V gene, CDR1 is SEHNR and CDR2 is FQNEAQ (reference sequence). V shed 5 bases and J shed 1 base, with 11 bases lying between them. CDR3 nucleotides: TGTGCCAGCAGCCGACAAAGGGAGAACACTGAAGCTTTCTTT. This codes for CASSRQRENTEAFF.

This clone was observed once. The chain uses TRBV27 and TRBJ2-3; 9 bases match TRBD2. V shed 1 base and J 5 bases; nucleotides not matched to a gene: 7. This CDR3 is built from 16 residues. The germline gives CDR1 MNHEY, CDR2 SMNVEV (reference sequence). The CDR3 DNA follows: TGTGCCAGCAGTTTATATGGCGGGGGGGCTGGAGATACGCAGTATTTT. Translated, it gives CASSLYGGGAGDTQYF.

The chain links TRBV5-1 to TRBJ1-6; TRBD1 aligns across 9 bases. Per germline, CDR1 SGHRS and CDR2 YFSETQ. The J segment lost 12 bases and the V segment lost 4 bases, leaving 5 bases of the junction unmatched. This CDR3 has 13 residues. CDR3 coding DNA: TGCGCCAGCAGCAGGAGGACAGGGGAACCCCTCCACTTT. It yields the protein CASSRRTGEPLHF.

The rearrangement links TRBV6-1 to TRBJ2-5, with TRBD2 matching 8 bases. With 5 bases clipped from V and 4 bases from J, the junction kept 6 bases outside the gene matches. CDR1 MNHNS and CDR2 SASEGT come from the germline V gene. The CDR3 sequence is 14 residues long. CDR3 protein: CASSLGGGGETQYF. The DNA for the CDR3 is TGTGCCAGCAGTCTCGGGGGGGGCGGAGAGACCCAGTACTTC.

The CDR3 region has the DNA TGCGCCAGCAGCGGACAGGGTTTAACTAATGAAAAACTGTTTTTT. Amino acids: CASSGQGLTNEKLFF. This chain connects TRBV5-1 to TRBJ1-4; 8 bases are a match to TRBD1. The germline gives CDR1 SGHRS, CDR2 YFSETQ. CDR3 length: 15 amino acids. V shed 4 bases, J shed 1 base, and the junction held 3 bases outside the gene matches.

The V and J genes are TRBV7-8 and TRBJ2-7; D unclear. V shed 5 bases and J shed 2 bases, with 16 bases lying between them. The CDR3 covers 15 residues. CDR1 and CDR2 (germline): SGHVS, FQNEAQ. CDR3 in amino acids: CASSPLRIAPYEQYF. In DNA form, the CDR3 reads TGTGCCAGCAGCCCCCTAAGAATTGCCCCCTACGAGCAGTACTTC.

The CDR3 DNA sequence: TGTGCCAGCAGCAAGACAGGGGGCGGGGAGACCCAGTACTTC. It is translated as CASSKTGGGETQYF. J is TRBJ2-5 and V is TRBV6-6; TRBD1 agrees at 10 bases. This CDR3 contains 14 residues. J gave up 5 bases and V 6 bases, and 6 bases lay outside the gene matches. CDR1 MNHNY and CDR2 SVGAGI come from the germline V gene (reference sequence).

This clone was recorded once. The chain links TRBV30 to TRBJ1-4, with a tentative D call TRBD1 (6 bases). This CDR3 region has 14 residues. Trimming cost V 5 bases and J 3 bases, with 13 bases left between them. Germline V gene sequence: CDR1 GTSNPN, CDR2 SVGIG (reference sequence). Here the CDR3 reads CAWRLGGANEKLFF. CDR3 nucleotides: TGTGCCTGGCGGCTAGGGGGTGCTAATGAAAAACTGTTTTTT. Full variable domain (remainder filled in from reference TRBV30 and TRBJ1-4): SQTIHQWPATLVQPVGSPLSLECTVEGTSNPNLYWYRQAAGRGLQLLFYSVGIGQISSEVPQNLSASRPQDRQFILSSKKLLLSDSGFYLCAWRLGGANEKLFFGSGTQLSVL.

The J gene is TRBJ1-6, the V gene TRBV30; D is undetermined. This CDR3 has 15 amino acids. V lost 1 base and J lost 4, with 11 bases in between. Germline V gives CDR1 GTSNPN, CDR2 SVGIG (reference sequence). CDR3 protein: CAWSDRTDYNSPLHF. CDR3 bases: TGTGCCTGGAGTGACCGCACTGATTATAATTCACCCCTCCACTTT.

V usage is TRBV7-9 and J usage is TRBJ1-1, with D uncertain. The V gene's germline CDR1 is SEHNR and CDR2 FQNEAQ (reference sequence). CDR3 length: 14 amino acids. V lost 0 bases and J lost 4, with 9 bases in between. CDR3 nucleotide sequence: TGTGCCAGCAGCTTAGCAGGGAAGGCCACTGAAGCTTTCTTT. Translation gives CASSLAGKATEAFF.

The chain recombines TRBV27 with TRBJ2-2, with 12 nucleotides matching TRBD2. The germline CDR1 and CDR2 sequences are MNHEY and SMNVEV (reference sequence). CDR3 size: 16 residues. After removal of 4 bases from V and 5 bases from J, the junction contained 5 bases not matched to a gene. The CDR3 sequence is CASSSLAGGPTGELFF. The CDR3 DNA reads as TGTGCCAGCAGTTCCCTAGCGGGGGGGCCAACCGGGGAGCTGTTTTTT.

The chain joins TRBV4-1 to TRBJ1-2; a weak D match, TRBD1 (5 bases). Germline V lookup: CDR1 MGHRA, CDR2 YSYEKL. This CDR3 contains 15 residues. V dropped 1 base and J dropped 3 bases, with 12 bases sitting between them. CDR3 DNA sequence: TGCGCCAGCAGCCAAGCTGGGCAGGGTGACTATGGCTACACCTTC. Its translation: CASSQAGQGDYGYTF.

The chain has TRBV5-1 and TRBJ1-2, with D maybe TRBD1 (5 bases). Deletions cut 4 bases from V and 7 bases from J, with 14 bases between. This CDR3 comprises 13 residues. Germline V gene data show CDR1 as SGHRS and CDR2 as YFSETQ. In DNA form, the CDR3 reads TGCGCCAGCAGCCAGGGTAGTGTGGGTGGCTACACCTTC. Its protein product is CASSQGSVGGYTF.

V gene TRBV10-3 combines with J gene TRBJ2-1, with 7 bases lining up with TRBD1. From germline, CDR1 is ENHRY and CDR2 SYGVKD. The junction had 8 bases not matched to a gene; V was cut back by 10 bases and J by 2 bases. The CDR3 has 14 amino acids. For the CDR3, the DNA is TGTGCCACCATCACAGGGGCAGCCTACAATGAGCAGTTCTTC. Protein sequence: CATITGAAYNEQFF.